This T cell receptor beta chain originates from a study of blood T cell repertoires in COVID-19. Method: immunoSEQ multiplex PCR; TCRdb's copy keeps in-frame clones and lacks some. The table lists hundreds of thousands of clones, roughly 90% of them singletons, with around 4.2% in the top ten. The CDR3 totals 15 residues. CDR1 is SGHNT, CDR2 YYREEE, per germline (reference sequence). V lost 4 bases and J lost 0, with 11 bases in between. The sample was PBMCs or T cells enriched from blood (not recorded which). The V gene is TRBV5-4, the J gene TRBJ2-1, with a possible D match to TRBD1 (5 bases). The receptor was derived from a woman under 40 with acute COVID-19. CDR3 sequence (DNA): TGTGCCAGCAGCCCGGACCAGGGCTCCTACAATGAGCAGTTCTTC. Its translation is CASSPDQGSYNEQFF.